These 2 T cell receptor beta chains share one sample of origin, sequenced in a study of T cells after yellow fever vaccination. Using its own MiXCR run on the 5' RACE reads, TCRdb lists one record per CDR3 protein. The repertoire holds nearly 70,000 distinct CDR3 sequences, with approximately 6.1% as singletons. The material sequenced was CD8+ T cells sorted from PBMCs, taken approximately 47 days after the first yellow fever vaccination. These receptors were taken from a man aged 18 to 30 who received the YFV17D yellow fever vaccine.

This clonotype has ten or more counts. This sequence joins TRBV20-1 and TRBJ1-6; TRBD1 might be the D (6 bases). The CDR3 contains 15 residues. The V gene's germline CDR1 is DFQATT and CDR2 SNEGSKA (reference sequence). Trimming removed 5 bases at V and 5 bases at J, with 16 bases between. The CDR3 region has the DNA TGCAGTGCTCAGCATAGGGGGACGGATAATTCACCCCTCCACTTT. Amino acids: CSAQHRGTDNSPLHF.

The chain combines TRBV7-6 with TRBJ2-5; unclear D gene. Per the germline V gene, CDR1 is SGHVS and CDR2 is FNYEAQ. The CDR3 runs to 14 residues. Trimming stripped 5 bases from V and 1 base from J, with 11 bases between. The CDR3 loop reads CASSTVRVQETQYF. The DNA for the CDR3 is TGTGCCAGCAGCACTGTAAGAGTCCAAGAGACCCAGTACTTC.